Listed here is a single T cell receptor beta chain. The sample belongs to a study of blood T cells in healthy people across ages. Alongside a J-beta primer mix, a sample-barcoded 5' primer served in a second PCR lasting about 7 to 11 cycles. TCRdb analysed the 5' RACE reads with MiXCR anew, one entry per CDR3 protein. The sample gives around 650,000 distinct CDR3 sequences, roughly 43% of which show up once; about 32% is in the top ten. All donors came from Russia, were Caucasian and healthy, and spanned ages roughly 6 to 100. This CDR3 has 20 residues. Germline CDR1 reads SGDLS; CDR2 reads YYNGEE. V trimming: 4 bases; J trimming: 1 base; junction bases outside the gene matches: 16.

The gene calls are TRBV9 and TRBJ2-6, with TRBD2 matching over 8 bases. Sequencing was carried out using blood. The receptor's source is a man older than 75 in good health. CDR3 region: CASSPAIGRGRWSGANVLTF. The CDR3, as DNA: TGTGCCAGCAGCCCCGCGATCGGGAGGGGAAGGTGGTCTGGGGCCAACGTCCTGACTTTC.